This T cell receptor (beta chain) was profiled in a study of T-cell reconstitution after alpha-beta-depleted transplantation in children. The TCRbeta library incorporated unique molecular identifiers. TCRdb fed the PCR reads into MiXCR, producing one record per CDR3 protein. Counted here are 550,000 to 600,000 distinct CDR3 sequences, under 30% occurring once; the ten biggest clones make up 13% to 15%. This clonotype has at least ten counts. Its antigen is not known. Findings and limits, study-wide: Reported findings indicate that, about two months after transplant, alpha-beta T cells came from several hundred expanded clones, which were derived from non-depleted graft cells. After one year, T-cell counts and TCRbeta diversity mostly came from new T cells. Recipient T cells and thymic progenitors that survived were the source of the high TCRbeta diversity seen at day 60 in some patients.

Losses at the gene ends were 0 bases for V and 4 bases for J; bases not matched to a gene: 2. Germline V gives CDR1 SGHTA, CDR2 FQGNSA. The CDR3 runs 14 residues. The sample consisted of PBMCs, mostly from graft donor cells, taken 360 days after TCRalphabeta/CD19-depleted stem cell transplant. This sequence was found in a boy younger than two who had a stem cell transplant for acute myeloid leukemia, so the T cells may come from the graft donor. This rearrangement joins TRBV7-2 to TRBJ2-5, with TRBD1 identical over 7 bases. CDR3 bases: TGTGCCAGCAGCTTAGCATACAGGGGAGAGACCCAGTACTTC. This gives the protein CASSLAYRGETQYF.